These 30 T cell receptor beta chains share one sample of origin, sequenced in a study of blood T cell repertoires in COVID-19 (dated by TCRdb to the early 2020s). Library construction relied on the immunoSEQ multiplex PCR assay. TCRdb carries this immuneACCESS record with in-frame sequences only. Its versions omit some clonotypes, under half of them owing to an unresolved V gene in the studies checked, with the rest unexplained. Counted in this sample were about 220,000 clones; under 90% of them appeared once. Approximately 5.1% of the sample is taken by the ten largest. What was sequenced was peripheral blood. The origin of the receptors is a woman aged 60-70 years who had recovered from COVID-19.

This clone has a handful of counts. The chain is built from TRBV18 and TRBJ1-2; no clear D gene. Germline V gene data show CDR1 as KGHSH and CDR2 as LQKENI. Between the trimmed V and J ends, which lost 6 bases and 3 bases, there was a span of 11 bases. The CDR3 sequence is 13 residues long. The CDR3 nucleotides read TGTGCCAGCTCGCCGGGGAAAGACTATGGCTACACCTTC. It specifies CASSPGKDYGYTF.

This clone was counted a single time. The chain joins TRBV7-2 to TRBJ2-7; D might be TRBD2 (5 bases). CDR3 length equals 14 residues. CDR1 and CDR2 (germline): SGHTA, FQGNSA. V lost 2 bases and J lost 2, with 10 bases in between. Here the CDR3 reads CASSLLADPYEQYF. The CDR3 bases are TGTGCCAGCAGCTTACTAGCAGACCCCTACGAGCAGTACTTC.

V and J are TRBV4-1 and TRBJ2-3; no clear D gene. In germline, CDR1 is MGHRA, CDR2 YSYEKL. Trimming stripped 0 bases from V and 6 bases from J, with 10 bases between. The CDR3 is 14 residues long. The CDR3 DNA is TGCGCCAGCAGCCAAGAAGAGAGGTGGGATACGCAGTATTTT. Protein sequence: CASSQEERWDTQYF.

This chain connects TRBV4-1 to TRBJ1-1; tentative D call: TRBD1 (5 bases). The CDR3 consists of 12 residues. The germline V gene encodes CDR1 MGHRA and CDR2 YSYEKL. V lost 7 bases and J lost 4, with 10 bases in between. The chain's CDR3 is CASTDGGTEAFF. CDR3 DNA sequence: TGCGCCAGCACGGACGGGGGCACTGAAGCTTTCTTT.

There are a few counts of this clone. A junction end diverges from the germline sequence, so it may reflect a read error. This sequence joins TRBV4-1 and TRBJ1-2; TRBD1 matches at 7 bases. The CDR3 covers 14 residues. Germline V gene data show CDR1 as MGHRA and CDR2 as YSYEKL. This CDR3 reads CASSQDPLQGPRAF. In DNA form, the CDR3 reads TGCGCCAGCAGCCAAGACCCCCTACAGGGGCCGCGGGCCTTC.

This clone was recorded a few times. V and J are TRBV5-1 and TRBJ2-5; no clear D. The length of the CDR3 is 13 residues. Germline CDR1 is SGHRS and CDR2 is YFSETQ. Trimming left V 2 bases short and J 4 bases short, with 9 bases between. CDR3 in DNA: TGCGCCAGCAGCTTATTTGGGCCAGAGACCCAGTACTTC. Translated: CASSLFGPETQYF.

In nucleotides, the CDR3 is TGCGCCAGCACTCCCCGGGACACCATATTTAACTATGGCTACACCTTC. Translating it yields CASTPRDTIFNYGYTF. V is TRBV4-1 and J is TRBJ1-2; a possible D gene is TRBD1 (6 bases). CDR3 length: 16 residues. V shed 7 bases and J shed 1 base, with 19 bases lying between them. From germline, CDR1 is MGHRA and CDR2 YSYEKL.

The J gene is TRBJ1-1, the V gene TRBV10-3; 7 nucleotides line up with TRBD1. The CDR3 consists of 14 residues. CDR1 ENHRY and CDR2 SYGVKD come from the germline V gene. V was pared by 6 bases and J by 1 base, with 5 bases of the junction left unmatched. The CDR3 is CAISQPGGNTEAFF. The DNA for the CDR3 is TGTGCCATCAGCCAGCCAGGGGGGAACACTGAAGCTTTCTTT.

This sequence joins TRBV7-3 and TRBJ2-1, with 11 bases aligning to TRBD2. Trimming removed 5 bases from V and 7 bases from J; junction bases left unmatched: 10. This CDR3 contains 16 residues. Germline-derived CDR1 and CDR2 are SGHTA and FQGTGA. The CDR3 DNA sequence: TGTGCCAGCAGCCAGACCGGGACTAGCGGTGAGAATGAGCAGTTCTTC. It yields the protein CASSQTGTSGENEQFF.

In DNA form, the CDR3 reads TGTGCCAGCTCCACCGGCCGAGAGGTGGGAGAATACGAGCAGTACTTC. Amino acid sequence: CASSTGREVGEYEQYF. The V and J genes are TRBV18 and TRBJ2-7; D might be TRBD2 (5 bases). Trimming shortened V by 6 bases and J by 4 bases, and 22 bases separated the two germline ends. Germline values: CDR1 KGHSH, CDR2 LQKENI. The length of the CDR3 is 16 residues. Variable domain in full (rest from reference TRBV18 and TRBJ2-7): NAGVMQNPRHLVRRRGQEARLRCSPMKGHSHVYWYRQLPEEGLKFMVYLQKENIIDESGMPKERFSAEFPKEGPSILRIQQVVRGDSAAYFCASSTGREVGEYEQYFGPGTRLTVT.

This clone was observed once. The chain links TRBV25-1 to TRBJ2-2; 10 bases are shared with TRBD1. The CDR3 runs 16 residues. Trimming at V came to 4 bases and at J to 5 bases, leaving 7 bases not matched to a gene. The germline CDR1 and CDR2 sequences are MGHDK and SYGVNS. The CDR3 reads CASSGSPGQGTGELFF. CDR3 DNA: TGTGCCAGCAGTGGATCTCCGGGACAGGGGACCGGGGAGCTGTTTTTT.

The chain uses TRBV30 and TRBJ1-6, with 8 bases that match TRBD1. V was pared by 1 base and J by 7 bases, with 0 bases of the junction left unmatched. Germline V gene data show CDR1 as GTSNPN and CDR2 as SVGIG (reference sequence). The CDR3 covers 13 residues. The CDR3 region has the DNA TGTGCCTGGAGTGGGACAGGGAATTCACCCCTCCACTTT. It specifies CAWSGTGNSPLHF.

This rearrangement joins TRBV5-1 to TRBJ1-4; 12 nucleotides line up with TRBD1. V lost 2 bases and J lost 5; bases outside the gene matches: 19. The CDR3 has 21 residues. Per the germline V gene, CDR1 is SGHRS and CDR2 is YFSETQ. The CDR3, as DNA: TGCGCCAGCAGCTTAACCGCCCGGGGACAGGGGGCCCGTAGAGCCAATGAAAAACTGTTTTTT. It codes for CASSLTARGQGARRANEKLFF.

This clone was counted between two and nine times. Other nucleotide sequences in the sample specify the same CDR3. The V gene is TRBV6-5, the J gene TRBJ1-1; D remains unclear. Germline CDR1 reads MNHEY; CDR2 reads SVGAGI. V lost 0 bases, J lost 0 bases, and 5 bases lay in between. This CDR3 contains 14 residues. Here the CDR3 DNA reads TGTGCCAGCAGTTACTCCCCGGTGAACACTGAAGCTTTCTTT. Its protein product is CASSYSPVNTEAFF.

J is TRBJ2-7 and V is TRBV5-4; 8 bases are a match to TRBD1. Trimming took 5 bases from V and 1 from J; bases not matched to a gene: 2. Germline CDR1 SGHNT, CDR2 YYREEE (reference sequence). The CDR3 has 13 residues. Here the CDR3 reads CASRGDRSYEQYF. The CDR3 DNA sequence: TGTGCCAGCAGGGGGGACAGGTCCTACGAGCAGTACTTC.

V and J are TRBV30 and TRBJ1-1, with 7 nucleotides matching TRBD1. The CDR3 is made up of 14 amino acids. V gave up 5 bases and J gave up 4 bases; unmatched junction bases: 10. Germline CDR1 is GTSNPN and CDR2 is SVGIG (reference sequence). The CDR3 sequence is CAWLDRDRVTEAFF. The CDR3, as DNA: TGTGCCTGGCTAGACAGGGATCGGGTCACTGAAGCTTTCTTT.

The genes are TRBV10-3 and TRBJ2-2; maybe TRBD1 (5 bases). CDR3 length equals 15 residues. V was pared by 3 bases and J by 1 base, with 9 bases between. Germline loops: CDR1 ENHRY, CDR2 SYGVKD. The CDR3 coding sequence is TGTGCCATCAGTGACCTGACAGAGAACACCGGGGAGCTGTTTTTT. Translating gives CAISDLTENTGELFF.

This chain joins TRBV7-3 and TRBJ2-3, with D maybe TRBD1 (6 bases). The ends were cut back, 3 bases at V and 2 bases at J, with 9 bases in the middle. CDR1 is SGHTA, CDR2 FQGTGA, per germline. This CDR3 has 14 amino acids. CDR3 nucleotides: TGTGCCAGCAGCTTCGGACAGCTCACAGATACGCAGTATTTT. Its translation: CASSFGQLTDTQYF. The full variable domain, completed using reference TRBV7-3 and TRBJ2-3, is GAGVSQTPSNKVTEKGKYVELRCDPISGHTALYWYRQSLGQGPEFLIYFQGTGAADDSGLPNDRFFAVRPEGSVSTLKIQRTERGDSAVYLCASSFGQLTDTQYFGPGTRLTVL.

In nucleotides, the CDR3 is TGCGCCAGCAGCTTGCGGGTTGATACCGGGGAGCTGTTTTTT. This encodes CASSLRVDTGELFF. The chain couples TRBV5-1 to TRBJ2-2; no firm D call. The V gene's germline CDR1 is SGHRS and CDR2 YFSETQ. V was trimmed by 1 base and J by 5 bases, leaving 9 bases between them. The CDR3 sequence is 14 residues long.

On this clone: It may be a read error: a sequence one base away is much more abundant. The V and J genes are TRBV13 and TRBJ2-7, with 9 bases lining up with TRBD1. The CDR3 covers 14 residues. Germline assignment: CDR1 PRHDT and CDR2 FYEKMQ (reference sequence). V dropped 5 bases and J dropped 2; count of bases not matched to a gene: 4. The CDR3 bases are TGTGCCAGCAGCCCGGGACAGGGTACCTACGAGCAGTACTTC. Residues: CASSPGQGTYEQYF.

The genes are TRBV24-1 and TRBJ2-5, with 7 bases fitting TRBD2. Trimming cost V 3 bases and J 5 bases; bases outside gene matches: 5. The CDR3 contains 14 residues. From germline, CDR1 is KGHDR and CDR2 SFDVKD. The CDR3 coding sequence is TGTGCCACCAGTGATCCGACTAGCTCGGAGACCCAGTACTTC. Translated, it gives CATSDPTSSETQYF.

This clone was observed a handful of times. The chain links TRBV3-1 (or the pseudogene TRBV3-2) to TRBJ1-4; a possible D gene is TRBD1 (5 bases). Between the trimmed V and J ends, which lost 4 bases and 8 bases, there was a span of 17 bases. Germline loops: CDR1 LGHDT, CDR2 YNNKEL (reference sequence). CDR3 length: 15 residues. CDR3 DNA: TGTGCCAGCAGCCTCGCAGCGGGGGAGAGAGAAAAACTGTTTTTT. Translation gives CASSLAAGEREKLFF.

V is TRBV27 and J is TRBJ2-1; tentatively, D is TRBD2 (5 bases). Germline loops: CDR1 MNHEY, CDR2 SMNVEV (reference sequence). V lost 5 bases and J lost 0, with 14 bases in between. The CDR3 has 16 residues. DNA for the CDR3: TGTGCCAGCAGTCTAGGCGCTGGAGGCTCCTACAATGAGCAGTTCTTC. Its protein is CASSLGAGGSYNEQFF.

The table lists this clone with a count of one. This chain links TRBV6-5 with TRBJ2-1; 7 bases are a match to TRBD1. The CDR3 runs 13 residues. J gave up 8 bases and V 2 bases, and 3 bases lay outside the gene matches. Germline V gene sequence: CDR1 MNHEY, CDR2 SVGAGI. The CDR3, as DNA: TGTGCCAGCAGTTACCCCGACAGGGATGAGCAGTTCTTC. Protein sequence: CASSYPDRDEQFF.

In DNA form, the CDR3 reads TGTGCCAGCAGTAAGCCTCGGACAGGGGGCGATAATTCACCCCTCCACTTT. It yields the protein CASSKPRTGGDNSPLHF. This chain connects TRBV2 to TRBJ1-6, with 11 bases matching TRBD1. The CDR3 consists of 17 residues. With 5 bases clipped from V and 5 bases from J, the junction kept 8 bases outside the gene matches. Germline lookup yields CDR1 SNHLY and CDR2 FYNNEI.

V and J are TRBV10-3 and TRBJ1-1; D is perhaps TRBD1 (6 bases). The CDR3 has 13 amino acids. The germline CDR1 and CDR2 sequences are ENHRY and SYGVKD. V lost 6 bases and J 1 base, leaving 9 bases between the germline ends. DNA of the CDR3: TGTGCCATCAGCAAACAGGGGAACACTGAAGCTTTCTTT. As protein: CAISKQGNTEAFF.

This clone was counted a few times. The rearrangement links TRBV5-1 to TRBJ2-1, with 8 positions matching TRBD1. The germline V gene has CDR1 SGHRS and CDR2 YFSETQ. The CDR3 contains 15 residues. The junction had 1 base not matched to a gene; V was cut back by 0 bases and J by 2 bases. CDR3 sequence (DNA): TGCGCCAGCAGCTTGGACAGGGGGGCCTACAATGAGCAGTTCTTC. Its protein is CASSLDRGAYNEQFF.

This chain uses TRBV4-1 with TRBJ2-5; 7 positions agree with TRBD1. This CDR3 is built from 14 residues. The trim removed 4 bases at V and 5 bases at J, leaving 7 bases unmatched. CDR1 MGHRA and CDR2 YSYEKL come from the germline V gene. The CDR3 coding sequence is TGCGCCAGCAGCCCTGACAGGGATTTGGAGACCCAGTACTTC. Protein sequence: CASSPDRDLETQYF.

This clone appeared a few times. The genes are TRBV12-5 and TRBJ2-1; 10 bases align to TRBD2. The CDR3 loop spans 15 amino acids. Germline V gives CDR1 LGHNT, CDR2 FRNRAP. V gave up 2 bases and J gave up 10 bases; unmatched junction bases: 8. Here the CDR3 DNA reads TGTGCTAGTGGTTTGTTGGCTAGCGGGGGCTGGGAGCAGTTCTTC. It encodes CASGLLASGGWEQFF. The variable domain in full, completed from reference TRBV12-5 and TRBJ2-1, reads DARVTQTPRHKVTEMGQEVTMRCQPILGHNTVFWYRQTMMQGLELLAYFRNRAPLDDSGMPKDRFSAEMPDATLATLKIQPSEPRDSAVYFCASGLLASGGWEQFFGPGTRLTVL.

For this clone: Other DNA sequences in this specimen translate into the identical CDR3. The chain uses TRBV18 and TRBJ2-6, with 9 bases aligning to TRBD1. The V and J ends lost 3 bases and 1 base, in that order; junction bases with no gene match: 4. CDR3 length: 17 amino acids. CDR1 and CDR2 (germline): KGHSH, LQKENI. The CDR3 region is CASSPGQGSSGANVLTF. CDR3 nucleotide sequence: TGTGCCAGCTCACCCGGACAGGGGAGTTCTGGGGCCAACGTCCTGACTTTC.